This is a list of T cell receptor beta chains from one sample in a study of blood T cell repertoires in COVID-19. Sequencing used immunoSEQ multiplex PCR; TCRdb keeps in-frame clones, though not all of them. The data show 270,000 or so clones, nearly 90% seen once. Sequences were obtained from peripheral blood. The receptor set was obtained from a woman between 40 and 55 years old who had recovered from COVID-19. Both conserved end residues are trimmed from each CDR3. Fields, in order: V gene, J gene, CDR3 protein.

V gene: TRBV2; J gene: TRBJ2-1; CDR3 protein: ASRAAIAESSYNEQF
V gene: TRBV15; J gene: TRBJ2-7; CDR3 protein: ATSISWGDEQY
V gene: TRBV15; J gene: TRBJ2-4; CDR3 protein: ATSRDQGGSTKNIQY
V gene: TRBV3-1/TRBV3-2; J gene: TRBJ1-5; CDR3 protein: ASSATGASNQPQH
V gene: TRBV2; J gene: TRBJ1-3; CDR3 protein: ASMRGGSGNTIY
V gene: TRBV4-1; J gene: TRBJ1-2; CDR3 protein: ASSQPLTAYGYT
V gene: TRBV13; J gene: TRBJ1-5; CDR3 protein: ASSLRQGLGQPQH
V gene: TRBV7-8; J gene: TRBJ2-2; CDR3 protein: ASSSPTGFPGELF
V gene: TRBV28; J gene: TRBJ1-4; CDR3 protein: ASSRGQGPEKLF
V gene: TRBV2; J gene: TRBJ1-5; CDR3 protein: ASSTDFSNQPQH
V gene: TRBV9; J gene: TRBJ1-2; CDR3 protein: ASRGGPGYT
V gene: TRBV15; J gene: TRBJ2-5; CDR3 protein: ATSPGTGGETQY
V gene: TRBV6-1; J gene: TRBJ1-2; CDR3 protein: ASSDRRWGGYT
V gene: TRBV24-1; J gene: TRBJ1-2; CDR3 protein: ATSDWRQGLYGYT
V gene: TRBV3-1/TRBV3-2; J gene: TRBJ2-2; CDR3 protein: ASSADFNTGELF
V gene: TRBV5-4; J gene: TRBJ2-5; CDR3 protein: ASSLEFQQETQY
V gene: TRBV4-1; J gene: TRBJ1-2; CDR3 protein: ASSLGEGVNYGYT
V gene: TRBV6-2/TRBV6-3; J gene: TRBJ1-2; CDR3 protein: ASSFGQYYGYT
V gene: TRBV18; J gene: TRBJ1-2; CDR3 protein: ASSPPGQFYGYT
V gene: TRBV14; J gene: TRBJ2-2; CDR3 protein: ASSPVGGLDTGELF
V gene: TRBV6-5; J gene: TRBJ2-3; CDR3 protein: ASALAGVVNTQY
V gene: TRBV5-5; J gene: TRBJ2-2; CDR3 protein: ASSLPFGTANTGELF
V gene: TRBV20-1; J gene: TRBJ2-1; CDR3 protein: SASAGDDEQF
V gene: TRBV24-1; J gene: TRBJ1-5; CDR3 protein: ATSDTTGFQPQH
V gene: TRBV27; J gene: TRBJ2-2; CDR3 protein: ASSRRAPNTGELF
V gene: TRBV6-5; J gene: TRBJ1-2; CDR3 protein: ASRTFGDGYT
V gene: TRBV5-6; J gene: TRBJ2-1; CDR3 protein: ASSLALVGGPLDEQF
V gene: TRBV11-3; J gene: TRBJ1-4; CDR3 protein: ASSLDGQNLEKLF
V gene: TRBV7-2; J gene: TRBJ1-3; CDR3 protein: ASSTTGDSGNTIY
V gene: TRBV5-5; J gene: TRBJ2-2; CDR3 protein: ASSLVRGTGELF
V gene: TRBV5-1; J gene: TRBJ2-2; CDR3 protein: ASSLSSSGSYDTGELF
V gene: TRBV28; J gene: TRBJ2-1; CDR3 protein: ASKLREGEQF
V gene: TRBV19; J gene: TRBJ1-1; CDR3 protein: ASSVSGSTEAF
V gene: TRBV5-1; J gene: TRBJ2-5; CDR3 protein: ASSLRLAGGFGETQY
V gene: TRBV27; J gene: TRBJ1-1; CDR3 protein: ASSLREDTEAF
V gene: TRBV5-1; J gene: TRBJ2-7; CDR3 protein: ASSPVGTSGALSEQY
V gene: TRBV19; J gene: TRBJ2-7; CDR3 protein: ATGGQGSYEQY
V gene: TRBV11-3; J gene: TRBJ2-1; CDR3 protein: ASSPGTSGIGEQF
V gene: TRBV19; J gene: TRBJ2-2; CDR3 protein: ASKPQGPGELF
V gene: TRBV21-1; J gene: TRBJ1-1; CDR3 protein: ASSKGRQGQGMNTEAF
V gene: TRBV4-2; J gene: TRBJ2-7; CDR3 protein: ASSPAGGESYEQY
V gene: TRBV24-1; J gene: TRBJ1-4; CDR3 protein: ATSDSSMRKLF
V gene: TRBV12-3/TRBV12-4; J gene: TRBJ1-4; CDR3 protein: ASSLSGNEKLF
V gene: TRBV6-5; J gene: TRBJ2-5; CDR3 protein: ASSYSGTAAQY
V gene: TRBV6-2/TRBV6-3; J gene: TRBJ1-1; CDR3 protein: ASSYRGIRMNTEAF
V gene: TRBV21-1; J gene: TRBJ2-1; CDR3 protein: ASSTFGTSGRRGQF
V gene: TRBV29-1; J gene: TRBJ2-5; CDR3 protein: SVEDNQIAGRWETQY
V gene: TRBV5-4; J gene: TRBJ2-1; CDR3 protein: ASSLWGVFNEQF
V gene: TRBV5-1; J gene: TRBJ1-2; CDR3 protein: ASSSGTGGNGYT
V gene: TRBV13; J gene: TRBJ1-1; CDR3 protein: ASRKLRGLLNTEAF
V gene: TRBV5-4; J gene: TRBJ1-1; CDR3 protein: ASSFPGGALNTEAF
V gene: TRBV30; J gene: TRBJ1-2; CDR3 protein: AWKFSVLNGYT
V gene: TRBV10-2; J gene: TRBJ2-3; CDR3 protein: ASSDPAETGNTQY